The 17 T cell receptor beta chains in this list originate from one sample, sequenced in a study of T cell changes during pregnancy in multiple sclerosis. TCRdb's copy holds only in-frame clones and misses some; the assay was immunoSEQ multiplex PCR. In the table there are just under 45,000 clones, more than 90% of which are singletons. The material sequenced was CD4+ T cells from peripheral blood mononuclear cells, taken in the first trimester of pregnancy. The receptors shown here come from a female donor with multiple sclerosis, enrolled in a pregnancy study.

The chain recombines TRBV7-6 with TRBJ2-5; 9 bases line up with TRBD2. Germline CDR1 reads SGHVS; CDR2 reads FNYEAQ. The V segment lost 4 bases and the J segment 4 bases; nucleotides outside the gene matches: 10. This CDR3 is 16 amino acids long. The CDR3 here is CASSSLGAGGRETQYF. In DNA, the CDR3 is TGTGCCAGCAGCTCCTTGGGAGCGGGAGGACGAGAGACCCAGTACTTC.

The J gene is TRBJ2-7, the V gene TRBV5-1; 11 nucleotides agree with TRBD1. Germline CDR1 SGHRS, CDR2 YFSETQ. The J segment lost 5 bases and the V segment lost 0 bases, leaving 10 bases of the junction unmatched. The CDR3 consists of 17 residues. In nucleotides, the CDR3 is TGCGCCAGCAGCTTGGAAAGAGGGACAGGGGGTTTCCACGAGCAGTACTTC. Translating it yields CASSLERGTGGFHEQYF. Based on the CDR3 plus reference TRBV5-1 and TRBJ2-7, the full variable domain is KAGVTQTPRYLIKTRGQQVTLSCSPISGHRSVSWYQQTPGQGLQFLFEYFSETQRNKGNFPGRFSGRQFSNSRSEMNVSTLELGDSALYLCASSLERGTGGFHEQYFGPGTRLTVT.

This clone was observed a handful of times. CDR3: CASSFSVGNQPQHF. CDR3 DNA sequence: TGTGCCAGCAGTTTTTCAGTGGGCAATCAGCCCCAGCATTTT. The chain recombines TRBV28 with TRBJ1-5; D is unresolved. The V and J ends lost 3 bases and 2 bases respectively, with 8 bases between them. In germline, CDR1 is MDHEN, CDR2 SYDVKM. The length of the CDR3 is 14 residues.

The CDR3 reads CASSSQGIAEAFF. CDR3 in DNA: TGTGCCAGCAGTTCTCAGGGGATCGCTGAAGCTTTCTTT. V gene TRBV7-2 combines with J gene TRBJ1-1; D perhaps matches TRBD1 (6 bases). Trimming shortened V by 6 bases and J by 6 bases, and 14 bases separated the two germline ends. CDR1 SGHTA and CDR2 FQGNSA come from the germline V gene. CDR3 size: 13 residues.

The gene calls are TRBV6-6 and TRBJ1-5; maybe TRBD1 (5 bases). The germline gives CDR1 MNHNY, CDR2 SVGAGI (reference sequence). V was pared by 6 bases and J by 4 bases, with 16 bases between. The CDR3 contains 15 residues. The CDR3: CASRPTRGGNQPQHF. The CDR3 bases are TGTGCCAGCAGACCCACAAGGGGTGGGAATCAGCCCCAGCATTTT.

V usage is TRBV9 and J usage is TRBJ1-5, with D tentatively TRBD1 (5 bases). Germline V CDR1 and CDR2: SGDLS, YYNGEE. V lost 2 bases to trimming and J lost 2 bases, with 5 bases between them. The CDR3 loop spans 13 amino acids. This CDR3 is CASSVRGNQPQHF. CDR3 DNA sequence: TGTGCCAGCAGCGTCAGGGGCAATCAGCCCCAGCATTTT.

The genes are TRBV7-9 and TRBJ1-4, with D possibly matching TRBD1 (6 bases). Germline V lookup: CDR1 SEHNR, CDR2 FQNEAQ (reference sequence). V shed 1 base and J shed 4 bases, with 13 bases lying between them. This CDR3 region has 16 residues. The CDR3: CASSLGSLRGNEKLFF. CDR3 nucleotides: TGTGCCAGCAGCTTAGGCTCCCTCAGGGGTAATGAAAAACTGTTTTTT. Complete variable domain (other parts from reference TRBV7-9 and TRBJ1-4): DTGVSQNPRHKITKRGQNVTFRCDPISEHNRLYWYRQTLGQGPEFLTYFQNEAQLEKSRLLSDRFSAERPKGSFSTLEIQRTEQGDSAMYLCASSLGSLRGNEKLFFGSGTQLSVL.

This chain connects TRBV10-1 to TRBJ2-1; possible D gene TRBD2, 7 bases. The germline V and J ends were trimmed by 4 bases and 9 bases, with 19 bases remaining between them. This CDR3 has 15 residues. In germline, CDR1 is WNHNN, CDR2 SYGVQD (reference sequence). The CDR3 nucleotides read TGCGCCAGCAGTGCACTAGGGGGAGGGCCATGTGAGCAGTTCTTC. This translates into CASSALGGGPCEQFF.

This clone was recorded only once. This chain joins TRBV28 and TRBJ2-3; possible D gene TRBD2, 5 bases. CDR1 and CDR2 from the germline V gene are MDHEN and SYDVKM. V lost 6 bases to trimming and J lost 4 bases, with 14 bases between them. The CDR3 has 14 amino acids. This chain's CDR3 is CASSPRLAPDTQYF. The DNA for the CDR3 is TGTGCCAGCAGCCCGAGGCTAGCTCCAGATACGCAGTATTTT.

This clone has a single count. This chain connects TRBV6-9 to TRBJ2-1, with TRBD2 matching 8 bases. The CDR3 loop spans 16 amino acids. The V gene end was trimmed by 2 bases and the J gene end by 2 bases; junction bases not matched to a gene: 5. The germline V gene encodes CDR1 MNHGY and CDR2 SVAAGI. The DNA for the CDR3 is TGTGCCAGCAGTTATAGGGGACTAGTGACCTACAATGAGCAGTTCTTC. Translating gives CASSYRGLVTYNEQFF.

This chain links TRBV2 with TRBJ2-7, with 7 bases identical to TRBD1. Germline assignment: CDR1 SNHLY and CDR2 FYNNEI. This CDR3 has 13 amino acids. V gave up 8 bases and J gave up 2 bases; unmatched junction bases: 6. CDR3 in amino acids: CASRGQATYEQYF. For the CDR3, the DNA is TGTGCCAGCCGAGGACAGGCAACCTACGAGCAGTACTTC.

V usage is TRBV28 and J usage is TRBJ2-1; unclear D gene. The CDR3 length is 12 residues. CDR1 and CDR2 (germline): MDHEN, SYDVKM. Trimming shortened V by 4 bases and J by 16 bases, and 17 bases separated the two germline ends. CDR3 region: CASSSIRLFSFF. CDR3 DNA: TGTGCCAGCAGTTCCATTAGACTCTTCAGCTTCTTC.

The J gene is TRBJ2-1, the V gene TRBV5-1; no clear D. V lost 5 bases, J lost 0 bases, and 9 bases lay in between. CDR3 length: 14 amino acids. Germline CDR1 SGHRS, CDR2 YFSETQ. DNA for the CDR3: TGCGCCAGCAGGGCCGCAAGCTCCTACAATGAGCAGTTCTTC. This gives the protein CASRAASSYNEQFF.

This chain links TRBV4-3 with TRBJ2-1; D is perhaps TRBD2 (5 bases). CDR1 and CDR2 from the germline V gene are LGHNA and YSLEER. V lost 4 bases, J lost 3 bases, and 13 bases lay in between. The CDR3 runs to 15 residues. The chain's CDR3 is CASSPDSLDYNEQFF. In nucleotides, the CDR3 is TGCGCCAGCAGCCCGGACTCCCTCGACTACAATGAGCAGTTCTTC.

CDR3: CASRPLTGPQETQYF. DNA of the CDR3: TGTGCCAGCAGGCCATTGACAGGGCCGCAAGAGACCCAGTACTTC. The chain is built from TRBV2 and TRBJ2-5; 7 nucleotides agree with TRBD1. The CDR3 extends over 15 amino acids. Germline CDR1 SNHLY, CDR2 FYNNEI. The trim removed 6 bases at V and 2 bases at J, leaving 9 bases unmatched.

The chain has TRBV23-1 and TRBJ1-2; 8 bases align to TRBD1. TRBV23-1 is known as an ORF, though its function is uncertain. J was trimmed by 5 bases and V by 0 bases; bases with no gene match: 11. The CDR3 runs to 17 residues. The CDR3 loop is CASSQSLMTGATYGYTF. Written as DNA, the CDR3 is TGCGCCAGCAGTCAATCGCTCATGACAGGGGCCACTTATGGCTACACCTTC.

This clone was detected once. The chain uses TRBV30 and TRBJ2-3, with 12 nucleotides matching TRBD1. CDR1 GTSNPN and CDR2 SVGIG come from the germline V gene (reference sequence). V was clipped by 3 bases and J by 4 bases; unmatched bases: 11. The CDR3 consists of 17 residues. CDR3 sequence reads: CAWSPGTGGWGPDTQYF. CDR3 nucleotides: TGTGCCTGGAGCCCCGGGACAGGGGGCTGGGGTCCAGATACGCAGTATTTT.